This entry lists 5 T cell receptor beta chains sequenced from one sample in a study of T-cell memory formation after mild COVID-19. TCRdb called the 5' RACE reads again in MiXCR, with one record for every CDR3 protein. The profile shows a few hundred thousand distinct CDR3 sequences, 13% to 15% of them singletons. Sequenced: PBMCs or a T cell subset sorted from them (not recorded which). The receptors derive from a man between 18 and 35 years old who had mild COVID-19 (a few samples of this study predate the infection). Cell type and time point are not known.

The chain couples TRBV7-8 to TRBJ2-5; no clear D gene. The CDR3 contains 15 residues. The germline V gene has CDR1 SGHVS and CDR2 FQNEAQ. Trimming shortened V by 5 bases and J by 2 bases, and 15 bases separated the two germline ends. The CDR3 DNA is TGTGCCAGCAGCCTGTTTCAGGACCCTCAAGAGACCCAGTACTTC. This codes for CASSLFQDPQETQYF.

This clonotype was detected a few times. The rearrangement uses TRBV3-1 and TRBJ1-3; D ambiguous. The germline gives CDR1 LGHDT, CDR2 YNNKEL (reference sequence). Trimming cost V 0 bases and J 4 bases, with 7 bases left between them. The CDR3 runs to 14 residues. The CDR3 DNA follows: TGTGCCAGCAGCCAAGACGGCGGAGGAAACACCATATATTTT. It is translated as CASSQDGGGNTIYF.

This clonotype was picked up many times. The J gene is TRBJ2-3, the V gene TRBV7-6; D possibly corresponds to TRBD2 (6 bases). The CDR3 is 19 amino acids. Trimming removed 4 bases from V and 4 bases from J, with 27 bases in between. The V gene's germline CDR1 is SGHVS and CDR2 FNYEAQ. This CDR3 reads CASSYTGGVGVNHADTQYF. The CDR3 DNA reads TGTGCCAGCAGCTACACTGGAGGGGTAGGAGTTAACCACGCAGATACGCAGTATTTT.

In this sample, this clonotype turned up many times. The chain is built from TRBV5-1 and TRBJ2-3, with a weak D call TRBD2 (5 bases). Trimming stripped 4 bases from V and 1 base from J, with 7 bases between. The length of the CDR3 is 13 residues. Germline CDR1 is SGHRS and CDR2 is YFSETQ. The CDR3, as DNA: TGCGCCAGCAGCGCGGGCGGCACAGATACGCAGTATTTT. As protein: CASSAGGTDTQYF.

This clonotype was found a few times. J is TRBJ2-3 and V is TRBV27, with D possibly matching TRBD2 (7 bases). Germline CDR1 reads MNHEY; CDR2 reads SMNVEV (reference sequence). The CDR3 consists of 18 residues. V was cut by 0 bases and J by 0 bases, with 16 bases left in between. The CDR3 DNA follows: TGTGCCAGCAGTTTATCGAAGGAGTGGGGGGGCAGCACAGATACGCAGTATTTT. This codes for CASSLSKEWGGSTDTQYF.